This T cell receptor (beta chain) comes out of a study of human T cells and chemical hapten exposure. Study-level information: TCR yields per sample varied mostly from small pooled library volume differences. Whole-study results and caveats: TCRs at a frequency above 1 in 1000 stayed unchanged with DPC sensitization. There was alopecia in the donors, so their immune response may differ from that of healthy people.

This clonotype occurred a few times. The antigen is undetermined. For the library, individual cDNA molecules each received unique molecular identifiers. TCRdb reprocessed the RACE reads with MiXCR, giving one entry per CDR3 protein. The sample records around 130,000 distinct CDR3 sequences, about 11% being singletons. CDR3 length equals 12 residues. Trimming at V came to 6 bases and at J to 11 bases, leaving 4 bases not matched to a gene. CDR1 and CDR2 (germline): MDHEN, SYDVKM. Stated time point: patch test 3, about 24 weeks after DPC sensitization. Described treatment: therapeutic diphenylcyclopropenone sensitization with weekly scalp DPC.

Sequenced material: whole blood, taken in connection with sensitization to the hapten diphenylcyclopropenone (DPC). The gene calls are TRBV28 and TRBJ1-6; 7 bases map to TRBD1. The TCR sequence derives from a woman in her forties or fifties with alopecia areata. Some clones in this sample may be carry-over from other donors' samples. The CDR3 sequence is CASRLRGAPLHF. The CDR3 DNA reads TGTGCCAGCAGACTCAGGGGGGCACCCCTCCACTTT.